This TCR beta chain stems from a study of T cell responses to AZD1222 COVID-19 vaccine. About this clone itself: Its matching antigen is unknown.

Profiling relied on immunoSEQ multiplex PCR, and the TCRdb table lists in-frame clones only, not all of them. The table has roughly 130,000 clones, under 95% seen once. Germline assignment: CDR1 SGHVS and CDR2 FNYEAQ. V was cut by 0 bases and J by 3 bases, with 12 bases left in between. The CDR3 has 15 residues. General study points: A reported finding is that nearly half of spike-specific TCRs target unmutated variant regions. Most donors were white British, females outnumbered males, and clonal diversity was possibly underestimated. Just a handful of AZD1222 recipients were seropositive at baseline. Repertoires were obtained only post-peak T cell response.

This chain connects TRBV7-6 to TRBJ2-7, with a weak D call TRBD1 (7 bases). The clonotype was recovered from an adult who received the MenACWY meningococcal vaccine as a control. The sequencing used peripheral blood, collected 28 days after the second dose of the MenACWY control vaccine. The CDR3 DNA reads as TGTGCCAGCAGCTTAGCAGCAGGGGGGAACTACGAGCAGTACTTC. Encoded protein: CASSLAAGGNYEQYF. Looking up the rest from reference TRBV7-6 and TRBJ2-7 gives the full variable domain: GAGVSQSPRYKVTKRGQDVALRCDPISGHVSLYWYRQALGQGPEFLTYFNYEAQQDKSGLPNDRFSAERPEGSISTLTIQRTEQRDSAMYRCASSLAAGGNYEQYFGPGTRLTVT.